These T cell receptor beta chains were read from a single sample in a study of PD-1 and CTLA-4 blockade in melanoma. TCRdb's copy holds only in-frame clones and misses some; the assay was immunoSEQ multiplex PCR. Seen here are about 21,000 clones, approximately 90% observed once, and the top ten hold around 7.6%. Sample: CD8+ T cells from peripheral blood, taken before anti-PD-1 treatment. These receptors were taken from a human donor with melanoma. CDR3s include the opening cysteine and the closing phenylalanine or tryptophan. The D gene is left open where the match is weak. Clone size appears in some rows only: once, few, many, or a class for an expanded clone.

D: TRBD1; J: TRBJ2-3; size: -; V: TRBV9; CDR3: CASSGSGTGRWADTQYF; DNA: TGTGCCAGCAGCGGATCCGGGACAGGGAGGTGGGCAGATACGCAGTATTTT
D: -; J: TRBJ2-5; size: -; V: TRBV6-5; CDR3: CASSLQVAGETQYF; DNA: TGTGCCAGCAGCCTCCAGGTAGCCGGGGAGACCCAGTACTTC
D: -; J: TRBJ2-6; size: once; V: TRBV24-1; CDR3: CATSQSSGANVLTF; DNA: TGTGCCACCAGTCAGAGCTCTGGGGCCAACGTCCTGACTTTC
D: -; J: TRBJ2-1; size: -; V: TRBV3-1/TRBV3-2; CDR3: CASSQDWPPGNNEQFF; DNA: TGTGCCAGCAGCCAAGACTGGCCCCCAGGGAACAATGAGCAGTTCTTC
D: TRBD1; J: TRBJ1-1; size: -; V: TRBV30; CDR3: CAWSVFGQGMNTEAFF; DNA: TGTGCCTGGAGTGTATTTGGACAGGGCATGAACACTGAAGCTTTCTTT
D: -; J: TRBJ2-1; size: -; V: TRBV12-2; CDR3: CASRLANLNRGLARFF; DNA: TGTGCAAGTCGCTTAGCGAATTTAAACCGGGGACTAGCGAGATTCTTC
D: -; J: TRBJ2-1; size: -; V: TRBV24-1; CDR3: CATQEGSYNEQFF; DNA: TGTGCCACCCAGGAGGGGTCCTACAATGAGCAGTTCTTC
D: -; J: TRBJ1-2; size: -; V: TRBV7-9; CDR3: CASSLERVSSNGYTF; DNA: TGTGCCAGCAGCTTAGAGAGGGTATCCTCCAATGGCTACACCTTC
D: -; J: TRBJ1-1; size: -; V: TRBV5-1; CDR3: CASSLTGSLEAFF; DNA: TGCGCCAGCAGCTTGACAGGGAGTCTTGAAGCTTTCTTT
D: -; J: TRBJ2-7; size: -; V: TRBV3-1/TRBV3-2; CDR3: CASSHDRDTPAYEQYF; DNA: TGTGCCAGCAGCCACGACCGGGACACCCCGGCCTACGAGCAGTACTTC
D: -; J: TRBJ2-5; size: few; V: TRBV7-2; CDR3: CASSIRQLQETQYF; DNA: TGTGCCAGCAGCATTCGACAGCTCCAAGAGACCCAGTACTTC
D: TRBD1; J: TRBJ2-7; size: -; V: TRBV3-1/TRBV3-2; CDR3: CASSQEEPSGGFHPEQYF; DNA: TGTGCCAGCAGCCAAGAGGAGCCCTCAGGGGGCTTCCACCCCGAGCAGTACTTC
D: -; J: TRBJ1-5; size: -; V: TRBV28; CDR3: CASSERGEGSNQPQHF; DNA: TGTGCCAGCAGCGAACGGGGAGAAGGGAGCAATCAGCCCCAGCATTTT
D: TRBD2; J: TRBJ2-7; size: -; V: TRBV27; CDR3: CASSPGGRFYEQYF; DNA: TGTGCCAGCAGCCCGGGGGGGCGTTTTTACGAGCAGTACTTC
D: -; J: TRBJ2-1; size: -; V: TRBV5-6; CDR3: CASSLQGNEQFF; DNA: TGTGCCAGCAGCTTGCAGGGTAATGAGCAGTTCTTC
D: TRBD1; J: TRBJ2-2; size: -; V: TRBV5-8; CDR3: CASSLHGQGLTGELFF; DNA: TGTGCCAGCAGCTTGCATGGACAGGGCTTGACCGGGGAGCTGTTTTTT
D: TRBD2; J: TRBJ2-7; size: -; V: TRBV7-9; CDR3: CASSLDSGGVHEQYF; DNA: TGTGCCAGCAGCCTCGACTCCGGGGGGGTCCACGAGCAGTACTTC
D: TRBD1; J: TRBJ2-7; size: -; V: TRBV7-8; CDR3: CASSLKGTVLREQYF; DNA: TGTGCCAGCAGCCTCAAGGGGACAGTGCTTCGCGAGCAGTACTTC
D: TRBD1; J: TRBJ1-4; size: -; V: TRBV5-1; CDR3: CASSLVTGSNEKLFF; DNA: TGCGCCAGCAGCTTAGTGACAGGGTCTAATGAAAAACTGTTTTTT
D: -; J: TRBJ2-2; size: -; V: TRBV2; CDR3: CASSEAGRNTGELFF; DNA: TGTGCCAGCAGTGAAGCGGGTAGAAACACCGGGGAGCTGTTTTTT
D: -; J: TRBJ1-1; size: -; V: TRBV25-1; CDR3: CASSEMGQVNTEAFF; DNA: TGTGCCAGCAGTGAGATGGGACAAGTGAACACTGAAGCTTTCTTT
D: -; J: TRBJ2-2; size: -; V: TRBV5-6; CDR3: CASSFGPAGELFF; DNA: TGTGCCAGCAGCTTCGGACCCGCCGGGGAGCTGTTTTTT
D: TRBD1; J: TRBJ2-1; size: -; V: TRBV7-6; CDR3: CASSSGQGAGNEQFF; DNA: TGTGCCAGCAGCTCCGGACAGGGGGCTGGGAATGAGCAGTTCTTC
D: -; J: TRBJ2-3; size: -; V: TRBV27; CDR3: CASSPFGGGQGTDTQYF; DNA: TGTGCCAGCAGTCCCTTCGGGGGGGGACAGGGAACAGATACGCAGTATTTT
D: -; J: TRBJ2-1; size: -; V: TRBV10-3; CDR3: CALRDSTGEQFF; DNA: TGTGCCTTACGGGACTCGACGGGGGAGCAGTTCTTC
D: TRBD2; J: TRBJ2-7; size: -; V: TRBV2; CDR3: CASSELAGTYEQYF; DNA: TGTGCCAGCAGTGAACTAGCGGGGACCTACGAGCAGTACTTC
D: -; J: TRBJ2-5; size: -; V: TRBV28; CDR3: CASSLLLASLQETQYF; DNA: TGTGCCAGCAGTTTATTGCTGGCGTCCCTCCAAGAGACCCAGTACTTC
D: -; J: TRBJ1-4; size: -; V: TRBV6-2/TRBV6-3; CDR3: CASSQPGHTNEKLFF; DNA: TGTGCCAGCAGTCAACCGGGACACACTAATGAAAAACTGTTTTTT
D: -; J: TRBJ2-7; size: -; V: TRBV4-1; CDR3: CASSQDRGNEQYF; DNA: TGCGCCAGCAGCCAAGACAGGGGCAACGAGCAGTACTTC
D: TRBD2; J: TRBJ2-7; size: -; V: TRBV4-1; CDR3: CASSLTSDSYEQYF; DNA: TGCGCCAGCAGCCTGACTAGCGACTCCTACGAGCAGTACTTC
D: TRBD2; J: TRBJ2-2; size: -; V: TRBV4-1; CDR3: CASSPGRDPNTGELFF; DNA: TGCGCCAGCAGCCCCGGGAGGGACCCGAACACCGGGGAGCTGTTTTTT
D: -; J: TRBJ1-1; size: -; V: TRBV6-2/TRBV6-3; CDR3: CASSYLPGKMKLTEAFF; DNA: TGTGCCAGCAGTTACCTACCCGGGAAGATGAAGCTCACTGAAGCTTTCTTT
D: -; J: TRBJ2-7; size: -; V: TRBV30; CDR3: CAWSADPYEQYF; DNA: TGTGCCTGGAGTGCCGATCCCTACGAGCAGTACTTC
D: TRBD1; J: TRBJ1-6; size: once; V: TRBV7-6; CDR3: CASSGWTGYNSPLHF; DNA: TGTGCCAGCAGCGGATGGACAGGCTATAATTCACCCCTCCACTTT
D: TRBD2; J: TRBJ2-7; size: -; V: TRBV9; CDR3: CASSVEGLPIDEQYF; DNA: TGTGCCAGCAGCGTAGAGGGACTACCAATTGACGAGCAGTACTTC
D: -; J: TRBJ2-7; size: -; V: TRBV5-6; CDR3: CASSLSGGAEQYF; DNA: TGTGCCAGCAGCTTGAGTGGGGGCGCGGAGCAGTACTTC
D: -; J: TRBJ1-5; size: -; V: TRBV27; CDR3: CASSSPVSNQPQHF; DNA: TGTGCCAGCAGTTCACCGGTTAGCAATCAGCCCCAGCATTTT
D: TRBD2; J: TRBJ2-1; size: once; V: TRBV3-1/TRBV3-2; CDR3: CASSQDRGLAGRGEQFF; DNA: TGTGCCAGCAGCCAAGATAGAGGGCTAGCGGGGAGGGGCGAGCAGTTCTTC
D: TRBD2; J: TRBJ2-3; size: -; V: TRBV6-2/TRBV6-3; CDR3: CASSYGLAGRTDTQYF; DNA: TGTGCCAGCAGTTACGGGCTAGCGGGGCGCACAGATACGCAGTATTTT
D: -; J: TRBJ1-2; size: -; V: TRBV12-2; CDR3: CASRPSGYGYTF; DNA: TGTGCAAGCCGCCCCAGCGGGTATGGCTACACCTTC
D: -; J: TRBJ1-1; size: -; V: TRBV7-8; CDR3: CASSLGRNTEAFF; DNA: TGTGCCAGCAGCTTAGGCAGGAACACTGAAGCTTTCTTT
D: -; J: TRBJ1-1; size: -; V: TRBV6-2/TRBV6-3; CDR3: CASSYGRNTEAFF; DNA: TGTGCCAGCAGTTACGGGCGGAACACTGAAGCTTTCTTT
D: -; J: TRBJ1-2; size: -; V: TRBV28; CDR3: CASFMYGYTF; DNA: TGTGCCAGCTTTATGTATGGCTACACCTTC
D: TRBD2; J: TRBJ2-7; size: few; V: TRBV7-2; CDR3: CASATSGGPVYEQYF; DNA: TGTGCCAGCGCAACTAGCGGGGGGCCGGTATACGAGCAGTACTTC
D: -; J: TRBJ2-1; size: -; V: TRBV29-1; CDR3: CSVLPTSYNEQFF; DNA: TGCAGCGTTCTCCCGACCTCCTACAATGAGCAGTTCTTC
D: TRBD1; J: TRBJ1-1; size: -; V: TRBV7-9; CDR3: CASSLPGQGRGTEAFF; DNA: TGTGCCAGCAGTTTGCCGGGACAGGGACGAGGGACTGAAGCTTTCTTT
D: -; J: TRBJ1-1; size: -; V: TRBV16; CDR3: CASSQYKRGQAFF; DNA: TGTGCCAGCAGCCAATATAAGAGGGGCCAAGCTTTCTTT
D: TRBD1; J: TRBJ2-3; size: -; V: TRBV28; CDR3: CASTPLQGAVVADTQYF; DNA: TGTGCCAGCACTCCTCTACAGGGGGCAGTTGTCGCAGATACGCAGTATTTT
D: -; J: TRBJ1-5; size: -; V: TRBV4-1; CDR3: CASSQVGDSNQPQHF; DNA: TGCGCCAGCAGCCAAGTAGGGGATAGCAATCAGCCCCAGCATTTT
D: TRBD1; J: TRBJ2-1; size: -; V: TRBV19; CDR3: CATGQGTNEQFF; DNA: TGTGCGACGGGACAGGGGACTAATGAGCAGTTCTTC
D: -; J: TRBJ1-3; size: -; V: TRBV11-2; CDR3: CASTEHGQYSGNTIYF; DNA: TGTGCCAGCACCGAGCACGGCCAGTACTCTGGAAACACCATATATTTT
D: -; J: TRBJ1-2; size: once; V: TRBV7-3; CDR3: CASSDGGSGYTF; DNA: TGTGCCAGCAGCGATGGGGGTTCCGGCTACACCTTC
D: TRBD2; J: TRBJ2-2; size: -; V: TRBV11-2; CDR3: CASSYGLAGARNTGELFF; DNA: TGTGCCAGCAGCTACGGACTAGCGGGGGCGAGGAACACCGGGGAGCTGTTTTTT
D: -; J: TRBJ1-1; size: once; V: TRBV28; CDR3: CASSAGTNTEAFF; DNA: TGTGCCAGCAGTGCCGGGACCAACACTGAAGCTTTCTTT
D: TRBD2; J: TRBJ2-7; size: -; V: TRBV2; CDR3: CASRDTSGGAYEQYF; DNA: TGTGCCAGCAGAGATACTAGCGGGGGGGCCTACGAGCAGTACTTC
D: -; J: TRBJ1-1; size: -; V: TRBV27; CDR3: CASSPGTLNTEAFF; DNA: TGTGCCAGCAGTCCCGGGACTCTGAACACTGAAGCTTTCTTT
D: TRBD1; J: TRBJ1-5; size: few; V: TRBV2; CDR3: CASSLTGANQPQHF; DNA: TGTGCCAGCAGTTTGACAGGGGCCAATCAGCCCCAGCATTTT